This TCR beta chain is from a study of blood T cell repertoires in COVID-19. From germline, CDR1 is MDHEN and CDR2 SYDVKM. V was clipped by 4 bases and J by 3 bases, with 3 bases between them. This CDR3 spans 12 amino acids. Profiled with immunoSEQ multiplex PCR; TCRdb holds only in-frame clones, not every one. This sample yields about 210,000 clones, of which about 84% are seen a single time; about 4.5% belongs to the top ten. Sequencing used PBMCs or T cells enriched from blood (not recorded which). The V and J genes are TRBV28 and TRBJ2-2; D is unclear. This sequence originates from a man aged 25 to 40 with acute COVID-19. CDR3 sequence reads: CASSSDTGELFF. The CDR3 DNA follows: TGTGCCAGCAGTTCCGACACCGGGGAGCTGTTTTTT. Full variable domain (remainder filled in from reference TRBV28 and TRBJ2-2): DVKVTQSSRYLVKRTGEKVFLECVQDMDHENMFWYRQDPGLGLRLIYFSYDVKMKEKGDIPEGYSVSREKKERFSLILESASTNQTSMYLCASSSDTGELFFGEGSRLTVL.